The 29 T cell receptor beta chains below come from one sample, sequenced in a study of cytomegalovirus exposure and HLA in healthy donors. The PCR used 60 Vbeta and 13 Jbeta primers. Measured with immunoSEQ multiplex PCR; TCRdb has only the in-frame clones, and not every one. The sample gives about 120,000 clones, around two thirds of which show up once; 8% to 9.5% is in the top ten. The sample consisted of PBMCs. The receptors come from a woman aged 40-49 years in good health and CMV-seropositive.

This clone was seen a single time. This chain's CDR3 is CASSGTGKNYGYTF. The CDR3 DNA is TGTGCCAGCAGCGGAACAGGGAAAAACTATGGCTACACCTTC. V gene TRBV9 combines with J gene TRBJ1-2; tentatively, D is TRBD1 (6 bases). CDR1 SGDLS and CDR2 YYNGEE come from the germline V gene. The CDR3 totals 14 residues. The V gene lost 3 bases and the J gene lost 2 bases, with 11 bases spanning the gap.

The CDR3 sequence: CASSTNGLAGLRGEQYF. The DNA for the CDR3 is TGTGCCAGTAGTACGAACGGACTAGCGGGCCTGAGGGGTGAGCAGTACTTC. V is TRBV19 and J is TRBJ2-7; 11 bases are shared with TRBD2. The CDR3 covers 17 residues. The V gene end was trimmed by 4 bases and the J gene end by 7 bases; junction bases not matched to a gene: 15. CDR1 is LNHDA and CDR2 is SQIVND in the germline V gene (reference sequence).

The J gene is TRBJ1-2, the V gene TRBV4-1, with D perhaps matching TRBD1 (6 bases). Germline CDR1 reads MGHRA; CDR2 reads YSYEKL. Between the trimmed V and J ends, which lost 4 bases and 6 bases, there was a span of 15 bases. This CDR3 has 14 residues. The CDR3 DNA sequence: TGCGCCAGCAGCCTATTGGGGGCAGGGAATGGCTACACCTTC. Its protein is CASSLLGAGNGYTF.

The chain couples TRBV11-2 to TRBJ2-7; D ambiguous. The V end was cut by 5 bases, the J end by 3 bases, with 5 bases between. Germline CDR1 reads SGHAT; CDR2 reads FQNNGV. This CDR3 spans 11 amino acids. The CDR3 sequence: CASSVVYEQYF. CDR3 bases: TGTGCCAGCAGCGTCGTCTACGAGCAGTACTTC.

This rearrangement joins TRBV4-3 to TRBJ2-5, with 10 nucleotides matching TRBD2. The J call may not be correct, given that the DNA end is closer to TRBJ2-7. Germline V gives CDR1 LGHNA, CDR2 YSLEER. The CDR3 consists of 17 residues. The CDR3 loop reads CASSQGESSGRSYEQYF. In DNA, the CDR3 is TGCGCCAGCAGCCAAGGCGAAAGTAGCGGGAGGTCCTACGAGCAGTACTTC.

This chain links TRBV9 with TRBJ1-2, with D unclear. CDR1 and CDR2 (germline): SGDLS, YYNGEE. Trimming removed 4 bases from V and 0 bases from J, with 7 bases in between. The CDR3 consists of 13 residues. CDR3 coding DNA: TGTGCCAGCAGCTCCGGGACTAACTATGGCTACACCTTC. This codes for CASSSGTNYGYTF.

The chain joins TRBV28 to TRBJ2-7, with 8 bases identical to TRBD1. V gave up 7 bases and J gave up 5 bases; unmatched junction bases: 10. Germline CDR1 reads MDHEN; CDR2 reads SYDVKM. The CDR3 loop spans 14 amino acids. The CDR3 DNA sequence: TGTGCCAGCAACACTGGACAGGGTGGCCACGAGCAGTACTTC. Translating it yields CASNTGQGGHEQYF.

The genes are TRBV4-3 and TRBJ2-3, with D possibly being TRBD2 (6 bases). The CDR3 covers 16 residues. V shed 1 base and J shed 2 bases, with 13 bases lying between them. In germline, CDR1 is LGHNA, CDR2 YSLEER. In DNA form, the CDR3 reads TGCGCCAGCAGCCAAGCGCTAGCGCACTCCACAGATACGCAGTATTTT. Protein: CASSQALAHSTDTQYF.

In this sample, this clone turned up a few times. The V call is TRBV5-6, the J call TRBJ1-1; D call uncertain. The CDR3 runs to 13 residues. Trimming left V 2 bases short and J 4 bases short, with 9 bases between. Germline CDR1 SGHDT, CDR2 YYEEEE. The CDR3, as DNA: TGTGCCAGCAGCTTTACCGAGGTCACTGAAGCTTTCTTT. Encoded protein: CASSFTEVTEAFF. Full variable domain (outside the CDR3, taken from reference TRBV5-6 and TRBJ1-1): DAGVTQSPTHLIKTRGQQVTLRCSPKSGHDTVSWYQQALGQGPQFIFQYYEEEERQRGNFPDRFSGHQFPNYSSELNVNALLLGDSALYLCASSFTEVTEAFFGQGTRLTVV.

The J gene is TRBJ1-1, the V gene TRBV6-5; the D gene is possibly TRBD1 (5 bases). This CDR3 has 14 residues. The germline gives CDR1 MNHEY, CDR2 SVGAGI. V was pared by 0 bases and J by 4 bases, with 9 bases between. The CDR3 loop is CASSYSGVGTEAFF. The CDR3 DNA sequence: TGTGCCAGCAGTTACTCAGGGGTGGGCACTGAAGCTTTCTTT.

The J gene is TRBJ1-1, the V gene TRBV18; D not certain. The germline CDR1 and CDR2 sequences are KGHSH and LQKENI. Trimming removed 6 bases from V and 1 base from J, with 15 bases in between. CDR3 length: 15 residues. The CDR3 nucleotides read TGTGCCAGCTCCCTTGGGAGCCAGCAGAACACTGAAGCTTTCTTT. This encodes CASSLGSQQNTEAFF.

The V call is TRBV2, the J call TRBJ2-2; 10 nucleotides agree with TRBD2. The CDR3 spans 13 residues. J was trimmed by 4 bases and V by 11 bases; bases with no gene match: 4. The V gene's germline CDR1 is SNHLY and CDR2 FYNNEI. The CDR3: CAGGLAATGELFF. The CDR3 DNA follows: TGTGCCGGAGGACTAGCGGCCACCGGGGAGCTGTTTTTT.

This chain uses TRBV7-2 with TRBJ1-4; the D gene is possibly TRBD1 (5 bases). Germline CDR1 is SGHTA and CDR2 is FQGNSA. The CDR3 extends over 16 amino acids. V was cut by 3 bases and J by 4 bases, with 15 bases left in between. The CDR3 DNA follows: TGTGCCAGCAGCTTTCATAGGACACCGATTAATGAAAAACTGTTTTTT. Translating it yields CASSFHRTPINEKLFF.

The chain is built from TRBV18 and TRBJ2-3; D perhaps matches TRBD2 (6 bases). Germline CDR1 KGHSH, CDR2 LQKENI. CDR3 length: 17 residues. V was pared by 0 bases and J by 2 bases, with 15 bases between. The CDR3 nucleotides read TGTGCCAGCTCACCACCGGGGGGATTAGCCACCACAGATACGCAGTATTTT. Its protein is CASSPPGGLATTDTQYF.

This clone appeared a few times. The CDR3 DNA reads TGTGCCAGCAGTCCCACAAGGCGGTGGGAGACCCAGTACTTC. This gives the protein CASSPTRRWETQYF. V and J are TRBV6-5 and TRBJ2-5; D is undetermined. Trimming cost V 5 bases and J 5 bases, with 15 bases left between them. Germline lookup yields CDR1 MNHEY and CDR2 SVGAGI. The CDR3 is made up of 14 amino acids.

The V gene is TRBV6-5, the J gene TRBJ2-7, with D possibly TRBD1 on 6 matching bases. The CDR3 covers 15 residues. The V and J ends lost 0 bases and 3 bases respectively, with 12 bases between them. In germline, CDR1 is MNHEY, CDR2 SVGAGI. The CDR3 DNA follows: TGTGCCAGCAGTTACTCATACAGGGTAGGCTACGAGCAGTACTTC. Residues: CASSYSYRVGYEQYF.

This rearrangement joins TRBV4-2 to TRBJ2-7, with TRBD2 matching 9 bases. Losses at the gene ends were 2 bases for V and 3 bases for J; bases not matched to a gene: 5. CDR3 length equals 15 residues. Germline CDR1 is LGHNA and CDR2 is YNFKEQ. CDR3 residues: CASSQHLLAGYEQYF. CDR3 in DNA: TGTGCCAGCAGCCAACACTTACTAGCGGGCTACGAGCAGTACTTC.

The V gene is TRBV4-3, the J gene TRBJ2-2; TRBD2 agrees at 9 bases. V lost 0 bases to trimming and J lost 5 bases; unmatched junction nucleotides: 7. Germline CDR1 reads LGHNA; CDR2 reads YSLEER. The CDR3 covers 17 residues. The CDR3 sequence is CASSQDLLAGWTGELFF. The CDR3 region has the DNA TGCGCCAGCAGCCAAGATCTCCTAGCGGGATGGACCGGGGAGCTGTTTTTT.

This chain uses TRBV21-1 with TRBJ2-7; the DNA was not compared with TRBD1, the D call given in the table. TRBV21-1 corresponds to a pseudogene. The CDR3 covers 17 residues. The CDR3 region has the DNA TGTGCCAGCAGCAAAGCGGGCGCGGACAGAGTCTCCTACGAGCAGTACTTC. Its translation is CASSKAGADRVSYEQYF.

This clone turned up a few times. The chain joins TRBV4-1 to TRBJ2-3; 9 bases are a match to TRBD1. Germline lookup yields CDR1 MGHRA and CDR2 YSYEKL. CDR3 length: 16 residues. The V gene end was trimmed by 4 bases and the J gene end by 2 bases; junction bases not matched to a gene: 7. The CDR3 protein is CASSPRDRAFTDTQYF. The DNA of the CDR3 is TGCGCCAGCAGCCCCCGGGACAGGGCATTCACAGATACGCAGTATTTT.

The chain uses TRBV14 and TRBJ2-7; possible D gene TRBD1, 6 bases. CDR3 length equals 14 residues. V was shortened by 5 bases and J by 2 bases, with 13 bases between the two germline ends. The germline gives CDR1 SGHDN, CDR2 FVKESK. The CDR3 protein is CASSVYRDTYEQYF. The CDR3 DNA sequence: TGTGCCAGCAGCGTTTACAGGGATACCTACGAGCAGTACTTC.

V is TRBV11-2 and J is TRBJ2-5; D perhaps matches TRBD2 (5 bases). Per germline, CDR1 SGHAT and CDR2 FQNNGV. V was pared by 0 bases and J by 5 bases, with 7 bases between. The CDR3 covers 13 residues. The DNA of the CDR3 is TGTGCCAGCAGCTTAGATCCGGGGGAGACCCAGTACTTC. It translates to CASSLDPGETQYF.

The chain couples TRBV25-1 to TRBJ2-1; 10 bases map to TRBD2. CDR1 is MGHDK, CDR2 SYGVNS, per germline. The CDR3 is 18 residues long. With V trimmed by 3 bases and J by 4 bases, 12 bases remained unmatched. The CDR3 DNA is TGTGCCAGCAGTGACGAAGGTTTCGGACTAGCGGATTACAATGAGCAGTTCTTC. As protein: CASSDEGFGLADYNEQFF.

The chain links TRBV19 to TRBJ2-5, with D perhaps matching TRBD1 (5 bases). Trimming removed 3 bases at V and 5 bases at J, with 16 bases between. Germline V CDR1 and CDR2: LNHDA, SQIVND (reference sequence). This CDR3 is 15 amino acids long. The DNA for the CDR3 is TGTGCCAGTAGTATCTCCCTTGGTGGGGCTGAGACCCAGTACTTC. Translation gives CASSISLGGAETQYF. Full variable domain (remainder filled in from reference TRBV19 and TRBJ2-5): DGGITQSPKYLFRKEGQNVTLSCEQNLNHDAMYWYRQDPGQGLRLIYYSQIVNDFQKGDIAEGYSVSREKKESFPLTVTSAQKNPTAFYLCASSISLGGAETQYFGPGTRLLVL.

Only a few counts were recorded for this clone. This chain's CDR3 is CASRPIRLDYNEQFF. The CDR3 nucleotides are TGTGCCAGCAGGCCAATCAGACTGGATTACAATGAGCAGTTCTTC. This chain connects TRBV6-5 to TRBJ2-1; D remains unclear. From germline, CDR1 is MNHEY and CDR2 SVGAGI. Trimming removed 6 bases at V and 4 bases at J, with 16 bases between. CDR3 size: 15 residues.

This sequence joins TRBV28 and TRBJ1-1, with D perhaps TRBD1 (5 bases). Between the trimmed V and J ends, which lost 3 bases and 4 bases, there was a span of 9 bases. The CDR3 length is 13 residues. The germline V gene encodes CDR1 MDHEN and CDR2 SYDVKM. The CDR3 spells CASSFYQGTEAFF. The DNA of the CDR3 is TGTGCCAGCAGTTTTTATCAGGGCACTGAAGCTTTCTTT.

This clone occurred a few times. The V gene is TRBV5-1, the J gene TRBJ2-2, with TRBD2 matching 11 bases. The germline CDR1 and CDR2 sequences are SGHRS and YFSETQ. The J segment lost 2 bases and the V segment lost 2 bases, leaving 5 bases of the junction unmatched. CDR3 length: 17 residues. CDR3 in amino acids: CASSLGGLAGNTGELFF. CDR3 sequence (DNA): TGCGCCAGCAGCTTAGGCGGACTAGCGGGTAACACCGGGGAGCTGTTTTTT.

J is TRBJ2-7 and V is TRBV7-9; 9 bases fit TRBD2. The germline CDR1 and CDR2 sequences are SEHNR and FQNEAQ (reference sequence). V gave up 2 bases and J gave up 0 bases; unmatched junction bases: 5. CDR3 length equals 16 residues. The DNA of the CDR3 is TGTGCCAGCAGCTTAAAGATTAGCGGGAGCTCCTACGAGCAGTACTTC. This sequence encodes CASSLKISGSSYEQYF.

This clone was counted only a few times. This chain joins TRBV15 and TRBJ2-3; TRBD2 matches 9 bases. The germline V gene has CDR1 LNHNV and CDR2 YYDKDF (reference sequence). J gave up 5 bases and V 6 bases, and 6 bases lay outside the gene matches. This CDR3 region has 14 residues. In DNA form, the CDR3 reads TGTGCCACCAGGAAAGCGGGAGGAAAAGATACGCAGTATTTT. This translates into CATRKAGGKDTQYF.